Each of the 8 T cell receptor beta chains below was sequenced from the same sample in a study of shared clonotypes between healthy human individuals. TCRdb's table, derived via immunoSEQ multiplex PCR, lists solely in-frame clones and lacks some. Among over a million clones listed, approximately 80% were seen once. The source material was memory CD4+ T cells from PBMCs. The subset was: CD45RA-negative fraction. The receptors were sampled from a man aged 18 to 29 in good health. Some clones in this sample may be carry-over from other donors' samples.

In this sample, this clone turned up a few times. CDR3 residues: CASSPQTSGEKLFF. CDR3 coding DNA: TGTGCCAGCAGTCCACAGACTAGCGGGGAAAAACTGTTTTTT. The rearrangement links TRBV27 to TRBJ1-4; D uncertain. V lost 5 bases to trimming and J lost 8 bases, with 15 bases between them. The V gene's germline CDR1 is MNHEY and CDR2 SMNVEV (reference sequence). The CDR3 length is 14 residues.

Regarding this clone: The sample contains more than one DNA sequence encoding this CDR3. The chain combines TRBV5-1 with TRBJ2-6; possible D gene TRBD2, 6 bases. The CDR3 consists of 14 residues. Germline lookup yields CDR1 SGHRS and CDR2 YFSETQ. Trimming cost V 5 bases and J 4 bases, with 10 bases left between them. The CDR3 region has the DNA TGCGCCAGCAGGGAGGGAACCGGGGCCAACGTCCTGACTTTC. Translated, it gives CASREGTGANVLTF.

CDR3: CASSPGTSPHTQYF. The DNA for the CDR3 is TGTGCCAGCAGTCCCGGGACTAGTCCACATACGCAGTATTTT. This rearrangement joins TRBV9 to TRBJ2-3; 8 bases line up with TRBD2. Germline-derived CDR1 and CDR2 are SGDLS and YYNGEE. CDR3 size: 14 residues. The J segment lost 7 bases and the V segment lost 5 bases, leaving 9 bases of the junction unmatched.

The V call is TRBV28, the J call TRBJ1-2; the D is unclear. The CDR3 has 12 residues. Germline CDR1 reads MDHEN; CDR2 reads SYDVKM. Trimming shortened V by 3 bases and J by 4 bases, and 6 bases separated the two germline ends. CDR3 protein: CASSFSTYGYTF. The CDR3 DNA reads TGTGCCAGCAGTTTCAGCACCTATGGCTACACCTTC.

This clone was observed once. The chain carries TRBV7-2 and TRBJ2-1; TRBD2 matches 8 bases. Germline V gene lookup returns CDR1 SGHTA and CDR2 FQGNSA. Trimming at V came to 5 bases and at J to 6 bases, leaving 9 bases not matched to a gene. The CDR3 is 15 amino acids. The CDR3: CASSRDGGLGNEQFF. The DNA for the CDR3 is TGTGCCAGCAGCCGAGATGGGGGACTAGGCAATGAGCAGTTCTTC. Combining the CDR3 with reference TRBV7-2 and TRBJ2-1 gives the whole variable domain GAGVSQSPSNKVTEKGKDVELRCDPISGHTALYWYRQSLGQGLEFLIYFQGNSAPDKSGLPSDRFSAERTGGSVSTLTIQRTQQEDSAVYLCASSRDGGLGNEQFFGPGTRLTVL.

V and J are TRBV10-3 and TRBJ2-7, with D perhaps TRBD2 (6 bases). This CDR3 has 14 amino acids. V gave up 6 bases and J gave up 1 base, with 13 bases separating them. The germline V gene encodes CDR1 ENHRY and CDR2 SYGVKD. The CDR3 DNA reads TGTGCCATCAGCCGCGCCGGGGGTTCCTACGAGCAGTACTTC. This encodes CAISRAGGSYEQYF.

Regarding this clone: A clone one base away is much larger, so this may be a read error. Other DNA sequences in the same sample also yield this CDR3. CDR3 nucleotides: TGTGCCAGCAGCGTAGACCCCCTGAACACTGAAGCTTTCTTT. Encoded protein: CASSVDPLNTEAFF. V gene TRBV9 combines with J gene TRBJ1-1; D gene ambiguous. The length of the CDR3 is 14 residues. V was pared by 0 bases and J by 0 bases, with 6 bases between. The germline gives CDR1 SGDLS, CDR2 YYNGEE.

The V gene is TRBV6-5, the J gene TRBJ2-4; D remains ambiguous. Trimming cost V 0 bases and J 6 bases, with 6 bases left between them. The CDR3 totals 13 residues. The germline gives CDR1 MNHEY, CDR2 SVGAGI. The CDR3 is CASSYSGLNIQYF. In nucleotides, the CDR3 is TGTGCCAGCAGTTACTCCGGGCTAAACATTCAGTACTTC.